The next 29 T cell receptor beta chains were all read from a single sample in a study of blood T cell repertoires in COVID-19. Profiled with immunoSEQ multiplex PCR; TCRdb holds only in-frame clones, not every one. Of 130,000 to 150,000 clones in the sample, over 80% are singletons; the top ten hold 5.5% to 7.5%. The sample taken for sequencing was PBMCs or T cells enriched from blood (not recorded which). The receptors shown here come from a woman between 50 and 59 years old who had been exposed to COVID-19.

The chain joins TRBV3-1 (or the pseudogene TRBV3-2) to TRBJ1-4; 7 bases fit TRBD1. Germline V CDR1 and CDR2: LGHDT, YNNKEL (reference sequence). This CDR3 comprises 14 residues. V shed 3 bases and J 5 bases; nucleotides not matched to a gene: 3. The CDR3 DNA follows: TGTGCCAGCAGCCACATGGGACAGAATGAAAAACTGTTTTTT. Translation: CASSHMGQNEKLFF.

This clone was seen only a few times. The V call is TRBV7-9, the J call TRBJ1-6; 7 nucleotides agree with TRBD1. The CDR3 runs to 14 residues. V lost 2 bases and J lost 7; bases outside the gene matches: 2. Germline V gene lookup returns CDR1 SEHNR and CDR2 FQNEAQ (reference sequence). CDR3 sequence: CASSLPGGNSPLHF. The CDR3, as DNA: TGTGCCAGCAGCTTACCAGGGGGAAATTCACCCCTCCACTTT. Supplemented by reference TRBV7-9 and TRBJ1-6, the full variable domain reads DTGVSQNPRHKITKRGQNVTFRCDPISEHNRLYWYRQTLGQGPEFLTYFQNEAQLEKSRLLSDRFSAERPKGSFSTLEIQRTEQGDSAMYLCASSLPGGNSPLHFGNGTRLTVT.

The chain carries TRBV19 and TRBJ2-3; the D gene is possibly TRBD2 (6 bases). This CDR3 comprises 14 residues. Per the germline V gene, CDR1 is LNHDA and CDR2 is SQIVND (reference sequence). Trimming pared 3 bases from V and 6 bases from J, leaving 13 bases between. The CDR3 nucleotides are TGTGCCAGTAGTATTTCACTAGCAAGTGATACGCAGTATTTT. Protein: CASSISLASDTQYF. Looking up the rest from reference TRBV19 and TRBJ2-3 gives the full variable domain: DGGITQSPKYLFRKEGQNVTLSCEQNLNHDAMYWYRQDPGQGLRLIYYSQIVNDFQKGDIAEGYSVSREKKESFPLTVTSAQKNPTAFYLCASSISLASDTQYFGPGTRLTVL.

The chain employs TRBV10-3 and TRBJ2-7; 10 nucleotides agree with TRBD1. CDR3 size: 14 residues. V was clipped by 4 bases and J by 1 base; unmatched bases: 1. In germline, CDR1 is ENHRY, CDR2 SYGVKD. CDR3 protein: CAISGDRGSYEQYF. The CDR3 region has the DNA TGTGCCATCAGTGGGGACAGGGGATCCTACGAGCAGTACTTC.

V is TRBV2 and J is TRBJ1-1, with 10 nucleotides matching TRBD1. CDR1 and CDR2 from the germline V gene are SNHLY and FYNNEI. The CDR3 length is 15 residues. With V trimmed by 6 bases and J by 5 bases, 9 bases remained unmatched. CDR3 nucleotides: TGTGCCAGCAGAGGACAGGGGGAACGGAGGACTGAAGCTTTCTTT. Translated, it gives CASRGQGERRTEAFF. The complete variable domain, with remaining parts taken from reference TRBV2 and TRBJ1-1, reads EPEVTQTPSHQVTQMGQEVILRCVPISNHLYFYWYRQILGQKVEFLVSFYNNEISEKSEIFDDQFSVERPDGSNFTLKIRSTKLEDSAMYFCASRGQGERRTEAFFGQGTRLTVV.

The chain has TRBV19 and TRBJ2-5, with a possible D match to TRBD1 (5 bases). This CDR3 has 15 residues. V lost 0 bases to trimming and J lost 5 bases, with 13 bases between them. Germline CDR1 reads LNHDA; CDR2 reads SQIVND (reference sequence). This CDR3 reads CASSIEHRSEETQYF. The CDR3 DNA follows: TGTGCCAGTAGTATAGAACACAGGTCGGAGGAGACCCAGTACTTC.

This rearrangement joins TRBV27 to TRBJ2-2; 7 positions agree with TRBD1. V was clipped by 7 bases and J by 5 bases; unmatched bases: 4. Looked up from germline, CDR1 is MNHEY and CDR2 is SMNVEV (reference sequence). The CDR3 is 13 amino acids. In DNA, the CDR3 is TGTGCCAGCAAATCAGGGGGTACCGGGGAGCTGTTTTTT. It is translated as CASKSGGTGELFF.

The chain uses TRBV6-2 or TRBV6-3 and TRBJ1-5; 8 bases match TRBD1. V gave up 5 bases and J gave up 6 bases; unmatched junction bases: 15. Germline assignment: CDR1 MNHEY and CDR2 SVGEGT. The CDR3 has 17 residues. In DNA form, the CDR3 reads TGTGCCAGCAGTCATGCCCAAACAGGGGGTTTAGGTCAGCCCCAGCATTTT. Encoded protein: CASSHAQTGGLGQPQHF.

The CDR3 is CASNLGQMFNYGYTF. CDR3 nucleotide sequence: TGTGCCAGTAACCTCGGACAGATGTTTAACTATGGCTACACCTTC. The J gene is TRBJ1-2, the V gene TRBV19, with D possibly matching TRBD1 (6 bases). Trimming took off 7 bases at V and 1 base at J, with 16 bases between the two ends. The CDR3 runs 15 residues. CDR1 is LNHDA, CDR2 SQIVND, per germline (reference sequence). Full variable domain (rest looked up from reference TRBV19 and TRBJ1-2): DGGITQSPKYLFRKEGQNVTLSCEQNLNHDAMYWYRQDPGQGLRLIYYSQIVNDFQKGDIAEGYSVSREKKESFPLTVTSAQKNPTAFYLCASNLGQMFNYGYTFGSGTRLTVV.

The genes are TRBV19 and TRBJ2-1; D might be TRBD1 (7 bases). The CDR3 runs to 21 residues. Per the germline V gene, CDR1 is LNHDA and CDR2 is SQIVND (reference sequence). The V and J ends lost 5 bases and 4 bases respectively, with 33 bases between them. The CDR3 nucleotides read TGTGCCAGTAGTCGGGACAGCGGACCCCTAGCGCAATCCAGAACGTACAATGAGCAGTTCTTC. As protein: CASSRDSGPLAQSRTYNEQFF.

V gene TRBV19 combines with J gene TRBJ1-2, with 9 bases that match TRBD1. There are 15 residues in the CDR3. Germline lookup yields CDR1 LNHDA and CDR2 SQIVND (reference sequence). V lost 5 bases to trimming and J lost 0 bases; unmatched junction nucleotides: 4. The CDR3 bases are TGTGCCAGTAGTCAGCGACAGGGGGCTAACTATGGCTACACCTTC. It yields the protein CASSQRQGANYGYTF.

This chain uses TRBV6-4 with TRBJ1-4; D is ambiguous. V gave up 2 bases and J gave up 7 bases, with 8 bases separating them. There are 13 residues in the CDR3. The germline V gene encodes CDR1 MRHNA and CDR2 SNTAGT. The CDR3 protein is CASSDTRVEKLFF. The CDR3 bases are TGTGCCAGCAGTGACACGAGGGTTGAAAAACTGTTTTTT.

This chain uses TRBV6-6 with TRBJ2-2; 7 bases are a match to TRBD1. Germline V CDR1 and CDR2: MNHNY, SVGAGI (reference sequence). The CDR3 length is 16 residues. The V segment lost 6 bases and the J segment 1 base; nucleotides outside the gene matches: 8. CDR3 region: CASSPRRTGNTGELFF. CDR3 DNA sequence: TGTGCCAGCAGCCCCCGCCGGACAGGGAACACCGGGGAGCTGTTTTTT.

This chain joins TRBV7-2 and TRBJ2-3; 8 bases match TRBD2. This CDR3 has 17 residues. Trimming took 5 bases from V and 0 from J; bases not matched to a gene: 10. Germline V gene sequence: CDR1 SGHTA, CDR2 FQGNSA. Here the CDR3 reads CASSLRGAGASTDTQYF. CDR3 sequence (DNA): TGTGCCAGCAGCCTTCGTGGAGCGGGAGCGAGCACAGATACGCAGTATTTT.

The chain employs TRBV11-2 and TRBJ2-3; perhaps TRBD2 as D (6 bases). The V gene's germline CDR1 is SGHAT and CDR2 FQNNGV. Trimming removed 1 base at V and 1 base at J, with 15 bases between. The CDR3 sequence is 17 residues long. The CDR3 nucleotides read TGTGCCAGCAGCTTAGGGACTGGGCGGGGAGGCACAGATACGCAGTATTTT. It specifies CASSLGTGRGGTDTQYF.

This clone was recorded a few times. The chain carries TRBV29-1 and TRBJ1-2, with D uncertain. This CDR3 comprises 12 residues. Per germline, CDR1 SQVTM and CDR2 ANQGSEA. Trimming shortened V by 2 bases and J by 4 bases, and 8 bases separated the two germline ends. The CDR3 nucleotides read TGCAGCGTTGAATCCCGAGCCTATGGCTACACCTTC. It codes for CSVESRAYGYTF.

This clone was detected a few times. The chain combines TRBV5-1 with TRBJ1-1; the match to TRBD1 covers 9 bases. V lost 4 bases, J lost 5 bases, and 9 bases stayed unmatched. CDR3 length equals 15 residues. Germline assignment: CDR1 SGHRS and CDR2 YFSETQ. The CDR3 DNA is TGCGCCAGCAGCCGAGGGGGACAGGGTTCAACTGAAGCTTTCTTT. Protein: CASSRGGQGSTEAFF.

The rearrangement joins TRBV5-4 to TRBJ1-4; TRBD1 might be the D (5 bases). V was clipped by 4 bases and J by 3 bases, with 16 bases between them. The V gene's germline CDR1 is SGHNT and CDR2 YYREEE (reference sequence). There are 16 residues in the CDR3. CDR3 residues: CASSPGGQGPNEKLFF. The CDR3 nucleotides are TGTGCCAGCAGCCCCGGTGGCCAGGGCCCTAATGAAAAACTGTTTTTT.

V is TRBV9 and J is TRBJ1-4, with D maybe TRBD1 (5 bases). The germline V gene has CDR1 SGDLS and CDR2 YYNGEE. The ends were cut back, 3 bases at V and 0 bases at J, with 15 bases in the middle. The CDR3 covers 17 residues. The CDR3 sequence: CASSELDMTATNEKLFF. For the CDR3, the DNA is TGTGCCAGCAGCGAGCTAGACATGACAGCAACTAATGAAAAACTGTTTTTT.

This chain uses TRBV6-1 with TRBJ1-2; 7 bases map to TRBD1. This CDR3 is 15 amino acids long. Per germline, CDR1 MNHNS and CDR2 SASEGT. J lost 1 base, V lost 3 bases, and 5 bases had no gene match. CDR3 bases: TGTGCCAGCAGTGAGGGACAGACCCATAACTATGGCTACACCTTC. Translated, it gives CASSEGQTHNYGYTF.

This chain connects TRBV9 to TRBJ2-1, with 8 bases aligning to TRBD2. The V gene's germline CDR1 is SGDLS and CDR2 YYNGEE. Unmatched junction bases numbered 6, after V lost 4 bases and J lost 9 bases. The CDR3 is 13 residues long. CDR3 sequence reads: CASSSGGPGEQFF. Here the CDR3 DNA reads TGTGCCAGCAGCTCGGGGGGGCCGGGTGAGCAGTTCTTC.

This clone was found a few times. The rearrangement joins TRBV18 to TRBJ1-2, with 7 bases that match TRBD1. Germline-derived CDR1 and CDR2 are KGHSH and LQKENI. The CDR3 covers 15 residues. Trimming took 8 bases from V and 0 from J; bases not matched to a gene: 9. The CDR3 loop reads CASRHWDSPNYGYTF. The CDR3 nucleotides read TGTGCCAGCCGCCACTGGGACAGTCCTAACTATGGCTACACCTTC.

The table lists this clone with a count of one. The chain couples TRBV7-2 to TRBJ2-1, with 7 nucleotides matching TRBD2. The V gene end was trimmed by 2 bases and the J gene end by 9 bases; junction bases not matched to a gene: 22. From germline, CDR1 is SGHTA and CDR2 FQGNSA. The CDR3 is made up of 19 amino acids. The CDR3 nucleotides read TGTGCCAGCAGCTTACGCCCTCCGCTGCCGCGGGGGTTGGGTAGTGAGCAGTTCTTC. Translating it yields CASSLRPPLPRGLGSEQFF.

The chain couples TRBV19 to TRBJ2-4, with TRBD1 matching over 10 bases. The V gene end was trimmed by 6 bases and the J gene end by 13 bases; junction bases not matched to a gene: 9. The CDR3 length is 13 residues. CDR1 and CDR2 (germline): LNHDA, SQIVND (reference sequence). CDR3 nucleotides: TGTGCCAGTAGAAAAGGACAGGGGGGGTTCCAGTACTTC. This encodes CASRKGQGGFQYF.

This sequence joins TRBV5-4 and TRBJ1-5; 9 bases agree with TRBD1. Germline CDR1 reads SGHNT; CDR2 reads YYREEE (reference sequence). The CDR3 runs to 14 residues. J gave up 6 bases and V 4 bases, and 5 bases lay outside the gene matches. The CDR3, as DNA: TGTGCCAGCAGCCCGGACAGGGGCGCTCAGCCCCAGCATTTT. Protein sequence: CASSPDRGAQPQHF.

V is TRBV6-2 or TRBV6-3 and J is TRBJ1-2, with D tentatively TRBD1 (6 bases). Germline loops: CDR1 MNHEY, CDR2 SVGEGT. The germline V and J ends were trimmed by 2 bases and 6 bases, with 16 bases remaining between them. This CDR3 has 15 residues. The CDR3 DNA reads as TGTGCCAGCAGTTACGGGCGGGGGCGCGAGAATGGCTACACCTTC. As protein: CASSYGRGRENGYTF.

The chain employs TRBV11-2 and TRBJ2-1; D not resolved. The CDR3 spans 15 residues. The V gene's germline CDR1 is SGHAT and CDR2 FQNNGV. V shed 4 bases and J shed 0 bases, with 10 bases lying between them. The CDR3 loop reads CASSSNPSSYNEQFF. The CDR3, as DNA: TGTGCCAGCAGCTCTAACCCGAGCTCCTACAATGAGCAGTTCTTC.

The chain uses TRBV27 and TRBJ1-2; weak D call: TRBD1 (6 bases). The CDR3 spans 17 residues. Germline-derived CDR1 and CDR2 are MNHEY and SMNVEV (reference sequence). The V gene lost 2 bases and the J gene lost 0 bases, with 16 bases spanning the gap. CDR3 amino acids: CASSLSTGGHPNYGYTF. CDR3 DNA: TGTGCCAGCAGTTTAAGTACTGGGGGCCATCCTAACTATGGCTACACCTTC.

The V call is TRBV4-2, the J call TRBJ2-5, with D uncertain. Germline CDR1 and CDR2: LGHNA and YNFKEQ. This CDR3 has 15 amino acids. The V and J ends lost 0 bases and 5 bases respectively, with 13 bases between them. The CDR3 bases are TGTGCCAGCAGCCAAGATCCGTACGAGTGGGAGACCCAGTACTTC. It translates to CASSQDPYEWETQYF.